The sequence of this T cell receptor (beta chain) was determined in a study of CD4 T cells in relation to SARS-CoV-2 and coronaviruses. Overall study: The HLA restriction of the shared crossreactive spike epitopes was mapped. Study findings and constraints: The assay detects memory recall responses, not culture-primed primary responses.

A remark on this clone: Its antigen is unknown.

Uncultured naive and memory CD4+ T cells supplied DNA for deep TCR-beta sequencing. Produced via immunoSEQ multiplex PCR; TCRdb's table is partial and in-frame only. This table holds roughly 57,000 clones, roughly 89% found once. Unexposed donor CD4+ T cells date from about 2011-2019, before the COVID-19 pandemic. This CDR3 spans 13 amino acids. The V gene lost 4 bases and the J gene lost 2 bases, with 12 bases spanning the gap. The germline CDR1 and CDR2 sequences are SQVTM and ANQGSEA. The V call is TRBV29-1, the J call TRBJ2-7, with a weak D call TRBD1 (6 bases). This clonotype was obtained from a human donor in good health. Sequencing was done on a sample of memory CD4+ T cells from PBMCs. DNA for the CDR3: TGCAGCGTTGCGATAGGACAGCCCTACGAGCAGTACTTC. Translation gives CSVAIGQPYEQYF.